This TCR beta chain appears in the sequencing data of a study of OX40 agonist ivuxolimab in advanced cancers. The table came from immunoSEQ multiplex PCR; TCRdb's copy has only in-frame clones and leaves some out. In the table there are about 24,000 clones, around 78% of which are singletons. The junction had 11 bases not matched to a gene; V was cut back by 3 bases and J by 0 bases. This CDR3 contains 17 residues. Germline V gene sequence: CDR1 SQVTM, CDR2 ANQGSEA. The sample was CD4+ or CD8+ T cells sorted from blood, taken in a trial of the OX40 agonist ivuxolimab. This sequence was found in an adult with an advanced solid tumor such as melanoma, head and neck, liver or kidney cancer. The V gene is TRBV29-1, the J gene TRBJ2-3; TRBD2 aligns across 8 bases. The CDR3: CSVEGVAGPSSTDTQYF. In nucleotides, the CDR3 is TGCAGCGTTGAGGGGGTAGCGGGGCCCTCAAGCACAGATACGCAGTATTTT.